This T cell receptor beta chain emerged from a study of early T cells in non-severe SARS-CoV-2 infection. Study information: Chains stayed unpaired after sequencing of bulk RNA from unsorted whole blood. Study results and caveats: In VDJdb matching, anti-spike CD8 responses were favored while private and CD4 specificities went missing.

V lost 3 bases and J 6 bases, leaving 14 bases between the germline ends. The CDR3 covers 14 residues. Concerning this clonotype itself: Its target is not known.

MiXCR, applied by TCRdb to the 5' RACE reads, yields one record per CDR3 protein. The top ten hold less than 4.5% of the sample, which has fewer than 130,000 distinct CDR3 sequences, 10% to 15% seen once. The receptor comes from an adult who was a healthcare worker with PCR-confirmed SARS-CoV-2 infection or an uninfected control (not recorded which). The sequencing here drew on whole blood, taken at baseline. The chain is built from TRBV12-3 or TRBV12-4 and TRBJ1-2; D remains ambiguous. DNA of the CDR3: TGTGCCAGCAGTTTCGGGGTCGAGAGCGATGGCTACACCTTC. This encodes CASSFGVESDGYTF.